The source of this T cell receptor beta chain is a study of blood T cells in healthy people across ages. Study-level background: Every two T cells gave about one barcoded beta molecule via template switching. Study-wide points: Naive CD4+ cells and diversity were both higher in long-lived donors than in aged donors.

Germline assignment: CDR1 KGHDR and CDR2 SFDVKD. The CDR3 is made up of 16 amino acids. Primers used in a second PCR of roughly 7 to 12 cycles were a sample-barcoded 5' primer and a J-beta primer mix. The study obtained at least 2.5 million CDR3-containing paired-end reads from every sample. Using its own MiXCR run on the 5' RACE reads, TCRdb lists one record per CDR3 protein. Of approximately 1.5 million distinct CDR3 sequences listed, 30% to 35% were seen once; the top ten hold about 11%. A note on this clonotype: The target antigen is unknown.

The sample was blood. The J gene is TRBJ2-5, the V gene TRBV24-1; 14 bases align to TRBD2. The DNA end is a closer match to TRBJ2-1, so the J assignment may be wrong. The sequence was collected from a woman aged 25 to 39 in good health. The DNA for the CDR3 is TGTGCCACCAGTGCCCTGGGACTAGCGGGAGCAGAGACCCAGTTCTTC. Encoded protein: CATSALGLAGAETQFF.